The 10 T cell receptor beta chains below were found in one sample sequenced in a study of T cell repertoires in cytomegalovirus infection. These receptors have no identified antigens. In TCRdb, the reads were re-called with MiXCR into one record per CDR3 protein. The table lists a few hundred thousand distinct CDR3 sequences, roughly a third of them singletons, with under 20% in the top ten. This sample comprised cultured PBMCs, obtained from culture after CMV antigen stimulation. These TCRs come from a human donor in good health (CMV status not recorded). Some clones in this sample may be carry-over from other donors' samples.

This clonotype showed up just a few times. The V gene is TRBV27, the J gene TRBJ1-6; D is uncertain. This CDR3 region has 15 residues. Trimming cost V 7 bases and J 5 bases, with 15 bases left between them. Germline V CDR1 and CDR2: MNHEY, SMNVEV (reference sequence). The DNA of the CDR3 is TGTGCCAGCACCGGGAGCGGACTCGATAATTCACCCCTCCACTTT. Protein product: CASTGSGLDNSPLHF.

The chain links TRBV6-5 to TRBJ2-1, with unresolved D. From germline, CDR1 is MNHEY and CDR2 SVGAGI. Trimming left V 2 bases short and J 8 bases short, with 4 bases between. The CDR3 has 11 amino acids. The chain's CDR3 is CASSYGHEQFF. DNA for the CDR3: TGTGCCAGCAGTTACGGCCATGAGCAGTTCTTC.

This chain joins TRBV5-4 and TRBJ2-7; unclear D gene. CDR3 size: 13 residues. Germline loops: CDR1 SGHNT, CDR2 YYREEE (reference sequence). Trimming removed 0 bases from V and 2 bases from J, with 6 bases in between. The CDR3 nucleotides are TGTGCCAGCAGCTTGGGGCCAACCTACGAGCAGTACTTC. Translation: CASSLGPTYEQYF.

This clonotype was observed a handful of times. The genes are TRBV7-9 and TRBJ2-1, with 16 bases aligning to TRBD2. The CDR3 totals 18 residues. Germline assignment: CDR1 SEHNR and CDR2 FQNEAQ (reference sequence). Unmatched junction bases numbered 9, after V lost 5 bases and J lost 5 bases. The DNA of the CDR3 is TGTGCCAGCAGCCAGCCGGGACTAGCGGGAGGGCCTGACAATGAGCAGTTCTTC. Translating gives CASSQPGLAGGPDNEQFF.

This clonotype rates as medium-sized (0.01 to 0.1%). DNA for the CDR3: TGTGCCAGCAGCTTATGGACAGGTGGGACGCAGTATTTT. This sequence encodes CASSLWTGGTQYF. The chain links TRBV7-2 to TRBJ2-3, with 7 bases that match TRBD1. The CDR3 loop spans 13 amino acids. CDR1 is SGHTA and CDR2 is FQGNSA in the germline V gene. With 2 bases clipped from V and 9 bases from J, the junction kept 5 bases outside the gene matches.

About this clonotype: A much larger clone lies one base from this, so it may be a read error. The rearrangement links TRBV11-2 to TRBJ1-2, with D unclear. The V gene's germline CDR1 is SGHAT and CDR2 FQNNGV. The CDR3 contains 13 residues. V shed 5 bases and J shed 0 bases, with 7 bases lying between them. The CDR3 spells CASSRDANYGYTF. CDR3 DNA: TGTGCCAGCAGCCGGGATGCTAACTATGGCTACACCTTC.

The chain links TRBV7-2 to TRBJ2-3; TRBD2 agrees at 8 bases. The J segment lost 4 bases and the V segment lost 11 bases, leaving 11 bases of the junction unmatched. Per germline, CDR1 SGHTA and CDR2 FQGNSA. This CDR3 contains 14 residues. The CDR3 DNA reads TGTGCCTCAACGTCCGGGAGGGGGGCAGATACGCAGTATTTT. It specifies CASTSGRGADTQYF. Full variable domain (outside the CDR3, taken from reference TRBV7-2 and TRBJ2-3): GAGVSQSPSNKVTEKGKDVELRCDPISGHTALYWYRQSLGQGLEFLIYFQGNSAPDKSGLPSDRFSAERTGGSVSTLTIQRTQQEDSAVYLCASTSGRGADTQYFGPGTRLTVL.

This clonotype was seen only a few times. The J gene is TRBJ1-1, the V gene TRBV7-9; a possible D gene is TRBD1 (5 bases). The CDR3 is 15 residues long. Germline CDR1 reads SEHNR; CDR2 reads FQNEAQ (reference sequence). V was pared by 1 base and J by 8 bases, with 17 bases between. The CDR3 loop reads CASSLVGTPGLEAFF. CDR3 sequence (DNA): TGTGCCAGCAGCTTAGTAGGGACTCCTGGCCTCGAAGCTTTCTTT.

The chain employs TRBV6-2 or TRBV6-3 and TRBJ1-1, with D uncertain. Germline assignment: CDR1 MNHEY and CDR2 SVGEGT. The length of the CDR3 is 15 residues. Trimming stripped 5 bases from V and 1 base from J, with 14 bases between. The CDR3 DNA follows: TGTGCCAGCAGTAAACGGGGAGTTTCGAACACTGAAGCTTTCTTT. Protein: CASSKRGVSNTEAFF.

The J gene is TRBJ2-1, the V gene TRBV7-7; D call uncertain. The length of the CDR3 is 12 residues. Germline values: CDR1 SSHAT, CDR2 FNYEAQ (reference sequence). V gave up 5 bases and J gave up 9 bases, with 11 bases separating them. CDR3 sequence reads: CASSRSDGEQFF. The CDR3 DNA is TGTGCCAGCAGCCGTAGTGACGGTGAGCAGTTCTTC. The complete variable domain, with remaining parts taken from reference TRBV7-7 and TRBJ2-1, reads GAGVSQSPRYKVTKRGQDVTLRCDPISSHATLYWYQQALGQGPEFLTYFNYEAQPDKSGLPSDRFSAERPEGSISTLTIQRTEQRDSAMYRCASSRSDGEQFFGPGTRLTVL.